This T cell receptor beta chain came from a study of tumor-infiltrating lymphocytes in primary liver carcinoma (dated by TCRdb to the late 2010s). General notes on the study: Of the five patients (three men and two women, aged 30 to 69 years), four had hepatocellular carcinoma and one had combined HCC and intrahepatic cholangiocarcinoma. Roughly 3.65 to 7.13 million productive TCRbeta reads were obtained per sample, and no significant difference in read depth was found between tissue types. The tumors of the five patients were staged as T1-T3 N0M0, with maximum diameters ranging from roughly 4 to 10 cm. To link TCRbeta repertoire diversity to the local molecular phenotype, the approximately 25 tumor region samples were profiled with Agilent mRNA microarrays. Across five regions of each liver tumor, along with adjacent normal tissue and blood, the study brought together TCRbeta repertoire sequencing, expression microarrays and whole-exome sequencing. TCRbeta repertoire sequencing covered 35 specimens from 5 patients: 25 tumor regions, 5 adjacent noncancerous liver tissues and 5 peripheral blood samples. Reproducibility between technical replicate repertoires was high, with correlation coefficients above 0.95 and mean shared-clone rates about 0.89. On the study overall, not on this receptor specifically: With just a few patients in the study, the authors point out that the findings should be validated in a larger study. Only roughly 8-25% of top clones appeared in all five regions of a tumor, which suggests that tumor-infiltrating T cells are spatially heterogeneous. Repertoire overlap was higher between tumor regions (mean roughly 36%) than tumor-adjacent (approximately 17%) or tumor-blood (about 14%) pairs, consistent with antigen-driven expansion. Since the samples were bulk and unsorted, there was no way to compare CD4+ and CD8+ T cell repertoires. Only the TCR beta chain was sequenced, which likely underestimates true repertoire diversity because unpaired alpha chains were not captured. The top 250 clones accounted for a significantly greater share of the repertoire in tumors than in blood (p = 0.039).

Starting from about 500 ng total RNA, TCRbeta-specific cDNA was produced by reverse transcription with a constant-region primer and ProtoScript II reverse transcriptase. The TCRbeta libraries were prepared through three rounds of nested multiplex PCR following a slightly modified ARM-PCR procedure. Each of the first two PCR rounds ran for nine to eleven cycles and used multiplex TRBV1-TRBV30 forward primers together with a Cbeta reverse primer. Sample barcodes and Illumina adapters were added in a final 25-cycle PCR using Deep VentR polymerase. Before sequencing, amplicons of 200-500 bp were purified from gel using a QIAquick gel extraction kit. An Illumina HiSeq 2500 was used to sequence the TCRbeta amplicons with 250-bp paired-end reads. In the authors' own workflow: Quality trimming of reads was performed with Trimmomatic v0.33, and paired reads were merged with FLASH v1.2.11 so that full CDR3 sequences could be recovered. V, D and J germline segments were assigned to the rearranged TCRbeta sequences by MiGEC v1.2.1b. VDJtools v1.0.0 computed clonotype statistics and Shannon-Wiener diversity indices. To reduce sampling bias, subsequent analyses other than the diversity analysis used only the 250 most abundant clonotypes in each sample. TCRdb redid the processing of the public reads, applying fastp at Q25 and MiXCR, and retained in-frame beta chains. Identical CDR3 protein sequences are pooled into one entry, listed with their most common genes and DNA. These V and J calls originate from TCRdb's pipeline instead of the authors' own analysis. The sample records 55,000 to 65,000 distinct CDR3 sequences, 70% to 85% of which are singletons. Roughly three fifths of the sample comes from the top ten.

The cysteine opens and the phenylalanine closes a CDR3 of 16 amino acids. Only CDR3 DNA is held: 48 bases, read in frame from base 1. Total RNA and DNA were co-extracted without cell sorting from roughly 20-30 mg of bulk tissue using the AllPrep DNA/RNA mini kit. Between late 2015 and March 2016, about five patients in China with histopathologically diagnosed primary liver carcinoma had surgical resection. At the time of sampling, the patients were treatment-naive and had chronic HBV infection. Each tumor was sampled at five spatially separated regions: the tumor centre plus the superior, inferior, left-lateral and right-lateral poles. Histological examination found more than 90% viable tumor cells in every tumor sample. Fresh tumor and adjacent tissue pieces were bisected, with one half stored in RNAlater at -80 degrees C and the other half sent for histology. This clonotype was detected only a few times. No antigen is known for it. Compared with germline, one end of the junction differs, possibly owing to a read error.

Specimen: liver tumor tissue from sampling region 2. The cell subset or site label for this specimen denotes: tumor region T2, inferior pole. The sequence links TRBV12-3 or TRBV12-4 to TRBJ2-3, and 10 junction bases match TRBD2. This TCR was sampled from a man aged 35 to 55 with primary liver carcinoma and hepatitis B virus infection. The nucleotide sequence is TGCGCCAGCAGTTTAAGGCTTGGGACTAGCGATGATACGCAGTATTTT. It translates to CASSLRLGTSDDTQYF.